This T cell receptor (beta chain) was found in a study of T cell changes during pregnancy in multiple sclerosis. The CDR3 runs to 11 residues. V was pared by 8 bases and J by 15 bases, with 17 bases between. Germline CDR1 and CDR2: LNHDA and SQIVND (reference sequence). The repertoire was sequenced with immunoSEQ multiplex PCR; TCRdb's copy has only in-frame clones and lacks some. This sample has tens of thousands of clones, with about 92% found just once. This sequence originates from a female donor with multiple sclerosis, enrolled in a pregnancy study. Specimen: peripheral blood, collected in the first trimester of pregnancy. The gene calls are TRBV19 and TRBJ2-1, with D possibly being TRBD2 (5 bases). CDR3 sequence reads: CASPTADSWFF. CDR3 bases: TGTGCCAGTCCCACGGCGGACTCTTGGTTCTTC.